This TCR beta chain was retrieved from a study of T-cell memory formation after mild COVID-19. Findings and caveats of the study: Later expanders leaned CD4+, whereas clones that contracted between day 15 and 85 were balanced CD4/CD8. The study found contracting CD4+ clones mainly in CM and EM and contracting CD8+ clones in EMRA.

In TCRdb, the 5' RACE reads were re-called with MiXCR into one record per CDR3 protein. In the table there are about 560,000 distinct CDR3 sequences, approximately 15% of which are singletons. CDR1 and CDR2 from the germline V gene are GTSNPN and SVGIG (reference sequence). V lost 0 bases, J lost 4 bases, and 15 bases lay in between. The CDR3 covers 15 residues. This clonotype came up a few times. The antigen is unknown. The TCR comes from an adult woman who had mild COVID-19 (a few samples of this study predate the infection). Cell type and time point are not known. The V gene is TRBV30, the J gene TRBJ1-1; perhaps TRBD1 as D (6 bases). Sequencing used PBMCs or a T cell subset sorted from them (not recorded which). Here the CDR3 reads CAWSVGSGAGTEAFF. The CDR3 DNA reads TGTGCCTGGAGTGTAGGGTCGGGGGCCGGCACTGAAGCTTTCTTT. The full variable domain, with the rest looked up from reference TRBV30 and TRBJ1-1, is SQTIHQWPATLVQPVGSPLSLECTVEGTSNPNLYWYRQAAGRGLQLLFYSVGIGQISSEVPQNLSASRPQDRQFILSSKKLLLSDSGFYLCAWSVGSGAGTEAFFGQGTRLTVV.